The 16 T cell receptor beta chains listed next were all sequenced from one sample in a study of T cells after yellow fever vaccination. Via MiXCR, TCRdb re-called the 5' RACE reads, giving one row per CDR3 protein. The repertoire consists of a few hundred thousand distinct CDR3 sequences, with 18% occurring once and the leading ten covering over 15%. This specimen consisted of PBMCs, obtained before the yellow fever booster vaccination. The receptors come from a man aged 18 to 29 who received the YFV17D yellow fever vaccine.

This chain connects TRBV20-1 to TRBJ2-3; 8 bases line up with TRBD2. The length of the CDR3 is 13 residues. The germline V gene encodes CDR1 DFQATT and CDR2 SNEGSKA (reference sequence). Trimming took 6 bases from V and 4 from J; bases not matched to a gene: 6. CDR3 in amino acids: CSAQTGGPDTQYF. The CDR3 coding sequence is TGCAGTGCACAGACGGGGGGGCCAGATACGCAGTATTTT.

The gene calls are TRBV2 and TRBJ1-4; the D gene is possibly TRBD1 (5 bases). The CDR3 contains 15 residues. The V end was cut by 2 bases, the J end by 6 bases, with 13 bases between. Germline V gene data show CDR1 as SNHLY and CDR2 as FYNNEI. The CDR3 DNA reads TGTGCCAGCAGTGAACTCCAGGGAGTAGATGAAAAACTGTTTTTT. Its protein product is CASSELQGVDEKLFF.

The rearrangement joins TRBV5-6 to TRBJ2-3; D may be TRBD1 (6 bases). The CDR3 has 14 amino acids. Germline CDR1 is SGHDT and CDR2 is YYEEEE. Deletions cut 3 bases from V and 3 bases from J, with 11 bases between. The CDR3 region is CASSWGRATDTQYF. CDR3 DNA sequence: TGTGCCAGCAGCTGGGGGCGGGCGACAGATACGCAGTATTTT.

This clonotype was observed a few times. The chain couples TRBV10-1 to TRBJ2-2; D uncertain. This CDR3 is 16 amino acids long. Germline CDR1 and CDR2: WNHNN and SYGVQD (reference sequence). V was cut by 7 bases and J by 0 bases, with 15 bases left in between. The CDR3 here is CASKDSLDSNTGELFF. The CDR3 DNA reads TGCGCCAGCAAGGATAGTTTAGATTCGAACACCGGGGAGCTGTTTTTT.

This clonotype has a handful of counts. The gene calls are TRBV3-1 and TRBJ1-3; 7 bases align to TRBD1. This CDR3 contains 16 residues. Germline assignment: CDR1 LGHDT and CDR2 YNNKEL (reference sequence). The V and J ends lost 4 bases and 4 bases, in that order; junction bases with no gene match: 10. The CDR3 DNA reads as TGTGCCAGCAGCCGAATCAGACAGGGTTGGGGAAACACCATATATTTT. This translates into CASSRIRQGWGNTIYF.

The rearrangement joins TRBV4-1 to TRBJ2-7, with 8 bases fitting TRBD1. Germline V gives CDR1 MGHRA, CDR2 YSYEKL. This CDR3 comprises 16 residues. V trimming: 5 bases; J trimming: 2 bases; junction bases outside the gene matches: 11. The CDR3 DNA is TGCGCCAGCAGCACGTTCTCCGGACAGGGAGCCTACGAGCAGTACTTC. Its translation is CASSTFSGQGAYEQYF.

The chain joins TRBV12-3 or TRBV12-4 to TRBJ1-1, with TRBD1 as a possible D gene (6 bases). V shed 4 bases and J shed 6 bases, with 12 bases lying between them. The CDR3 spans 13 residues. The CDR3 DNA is TGTGCCAGCAGTTCGACACAGGGAGCTGAAGCTTTCTTT. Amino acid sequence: CASSSTQGAEAFF.

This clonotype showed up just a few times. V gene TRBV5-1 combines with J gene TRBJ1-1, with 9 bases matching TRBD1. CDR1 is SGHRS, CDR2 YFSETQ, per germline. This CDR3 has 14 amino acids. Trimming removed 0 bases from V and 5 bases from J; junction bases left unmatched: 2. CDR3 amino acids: CASSLGTGVTEAFF. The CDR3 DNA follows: TGCGCCAGCAGCTTGGGGACAGGGGTTACTGAAGCTTTCTTT.

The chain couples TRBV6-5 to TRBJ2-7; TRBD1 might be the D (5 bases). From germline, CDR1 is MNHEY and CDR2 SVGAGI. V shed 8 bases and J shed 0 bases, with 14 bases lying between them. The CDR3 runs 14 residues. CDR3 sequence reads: CASRLFDSSYEQYF. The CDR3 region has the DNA TGTGCCAGCCGTCTATTCGACAGCTCCTACGAGCAGTACTTC.

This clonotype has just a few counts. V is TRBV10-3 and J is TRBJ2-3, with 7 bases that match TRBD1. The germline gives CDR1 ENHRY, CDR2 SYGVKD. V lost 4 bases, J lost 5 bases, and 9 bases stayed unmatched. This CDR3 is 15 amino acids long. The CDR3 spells CAISGLGTVEDTQYF. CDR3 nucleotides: TGTGCCATCAGTGGGTTGGGGACAGTCGAAGATACGCAGTATTTT.

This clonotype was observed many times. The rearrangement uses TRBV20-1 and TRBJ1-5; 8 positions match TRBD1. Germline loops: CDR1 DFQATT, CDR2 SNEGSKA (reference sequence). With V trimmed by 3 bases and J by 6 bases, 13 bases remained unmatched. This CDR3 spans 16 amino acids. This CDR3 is CSASTGTGYLIQPQHF. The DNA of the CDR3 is TGCAGTGCTAGCACCGGGACAGGTTATCTTATTCAGCCCCAGCATTTT.

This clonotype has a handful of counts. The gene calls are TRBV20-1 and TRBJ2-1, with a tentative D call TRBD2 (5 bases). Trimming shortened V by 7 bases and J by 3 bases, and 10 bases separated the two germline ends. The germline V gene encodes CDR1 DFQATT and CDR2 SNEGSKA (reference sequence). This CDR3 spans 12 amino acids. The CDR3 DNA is TGCAGTGTCCCGGCGGGCTACAATGAGCAGTTCTTC. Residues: CSVPAGYNEQFF.

The CDR3 reads CASSLGQRETQYF. In DNA, the CDR3 is TGTGCCAGCAGCTTGGGACAGCGGGAGACCCAGTACTTC. The chain employs TRBV12-3 or TRBV12-4 and TRBJ2-5; 7 bases fit TRBD1. CDR3 length: 13 amino acids. V gave up 6 bases and J gave up 5 bases; unmatched junction bases: 6.

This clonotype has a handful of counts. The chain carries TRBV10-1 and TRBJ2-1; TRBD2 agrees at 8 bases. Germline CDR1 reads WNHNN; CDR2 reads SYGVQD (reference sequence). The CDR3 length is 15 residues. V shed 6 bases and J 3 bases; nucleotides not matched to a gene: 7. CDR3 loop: CASSSGTRGYNEQFF. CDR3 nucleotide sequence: TGCGCCAGCAGCTCCGGGACTAGGGGCTACAATGAGCAGTTCTTC.

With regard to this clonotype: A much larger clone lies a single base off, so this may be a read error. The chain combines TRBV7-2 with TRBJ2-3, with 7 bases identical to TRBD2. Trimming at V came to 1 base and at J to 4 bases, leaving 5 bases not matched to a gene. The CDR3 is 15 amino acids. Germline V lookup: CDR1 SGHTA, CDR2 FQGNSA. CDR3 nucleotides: TGTGCCAGCAGCTTAGTCGGGGGGAGGGCAGATACGCAGTATTTT. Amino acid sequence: CASSLVGGRADTQYF.

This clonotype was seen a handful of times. The CDR3 here is CASSPRLAYGTDTQYF. In DNA, the CDR3 is TGTGCCAGCAGTCCAAGACTAGCCTACGGCACAGATACGCAGTATTTT. The chain uses TRBV6-2 or TRBV6-3 and TRBJ2-3; 7 bases match TRBD2. V was pared by 5 bases and J by 1 base, with 9 bases of the junction left unmatched. CDR1 is MNHEY, CDR2 SVGEGT, per germline. The CDR3 totals 16 residues.